The 23 T cell receptor beta chains in this list originate from one sample, sequenced in a study of T cell repertoires in cytomegalovirus infection. TCRdb re-derived calls from the reads in MiXCR, one entry per CDR3 protein. The sample lists fewer than 200,000 distinct CDR3 sequences, roughly a fifth occurring once. Sequencing was done on a sample of PBMCs. The receptors derive from a human donor in good health (CMV status not recorded). Some clones in this sample may be carry-over from other donors' samples.

This clonotype was counted a few times. The chain joins TRBV2 to TRBJ1-2, with 9 bases aligning to TRBD1. The CDR3 is 14 residues long. Trimming at V came to 4 bases and at J to 0 bases, leaving 0 bases not matched to a gene. Looked up from germline, CDR1 is SNHLY and CDR2 is FYNNEI. The CDR3 sequence: CASSGDRANYGYTF. The CDR3 nucleotides are TGTGCCAGCAGTGGGGACAGGGCTAACTATGGCTACACCTTC.

The J gene is TRBJ2-5, the V gene TRBV29-1, with 7 bases lining up with TRBD1. This CDR3 has 13 residues. Germline CDR1 and CDR2: SQVTM and ANQGSEA. Germline trimming cut 7 bases from V and 3 bases from J; bases unmatched to any gene: 8. For the CDR3, the DNA is TGCAGCGGGCAAGGGACAGCTAAAGAGACCCAGTACTTC. Protein sequence: CSGQGTAKETQYF.

There are many counts of this clonotype. V and J are TRBV9 and TRBJ1-6, with D unresolved. CDR3 length: 13 amino acids. Trimming left V 4 bases short and J 9 bases short, with 11 bases between. The germline V gene encodes CDR1 SGDLS and CDR2 YYNGEE. The CDR3 DNA sequence: TGTGCCAGCAGCACCCCGGGGATTTCACCCCTCCACTTT. Its protein product is CASSTPGISPLHF.

This clonotype appeared a few times. The genes are TRBV7-2 and TRBJ2-7, with D perhaps matching TRBD1 or TRBD2 (6 bases each). Deletions cut 4 bases from V and 6 bases from J, with 28 bases between. The CDR3 sequence is 18 residues long. Germline loops: CDR1 SGHTA, CDR2 FQGNSA. The CDR3 DNA is TGTGCCAGCAGCTCACCTAAGGGGGGCTGGTTCTGGGCAGGCGAGCAGTACTTC. Its protein is CASSSPKGGWFWAGEQYF.

At least ten counts were recorded for this clonotype. The V call is TRBV7-2, the J call TRBJ2-7; maybe TRBD2 (5 bases). The CDR3 consists of 15 residues. Germline V gene lookup returns CDR1 SGHTA and CDR2 FQGNSA. The ends were cut back, 6 bases at V and 3 bases at J, with 18 bases in the middle. The CDR3 here is CASSNYRTEDYEQYF. In DNA, the CDR3 is TGTGCCAGCAGTAACTATAGGACGGAGGACTACGAGCAGTACTTC. Complete variable domain (other parts from reference TRBV7-2 and TRBJ2-7): GAGVSQSPSNKVTEKGKDVELRCDPISGHTALYWYRQSLGQGLEFLIYFQGNSAPDKSGLPSDRFSAERTGGSVSTLTIQRTQQEDSAVYLCASSNYRTEDYEQYFGPGTRLTVT.

This clonotype was picked up many times. V is TRBV28 and J is TRBJ2-7; D may be TRBD1 (6 bases). This CDR3 has 14 residues. The V and J ends lost 6 bases and 3 bases respectively, with 15 bases between them. Per the germline V gene, CDR1 is MDHEN and CDR2 is SYDVKM. The CDR3 sequence is CASRWGLGNYEQYF. CDR3 DNA sequence: TGTGCCAGCAGATGGGGGCTGGGGAACTACGAGCAGTACTTC.

The gene calls are TRBV2 and TRBJ1-1; no clear D. The V gene's germline CDR1 is SNHLY and CDR2 FYNNEI. Trimming took 7 bases from V and 8 from J, leaving 23 bases between them. The CDR3 extends over 15 amino acids. The CDR3 loop reads CASMGKEWILNEAFF. The CDR3 nucleotides read TGTGCCAGCATGGGAAAGGAGTGGATATTGAACGAAGCTTTCTTT. The full variable domain, in which reference TRBV2 and TRBJ1-1 provide the parts outside the CDR3, is EPEVTQTPSHQVTQMGQEVILRCVPISNHLYFYWYRQILGQKVEFLVSFYNNEISEKSEIFDDQFSVERPDGSNFTLKIRSTKLEDSAMYFCASMGKEWILNEAFFGQGTRLTVV.

The table lists this clonotype with many counts. The CDR3 protein is CSAPGAGTGQLFF. The DNA for the CDR3 is TGCAGTGCGCCTGGCGCCGGGACTGGCCAACTGTTTTTT. The rearrangement links TRBV20-1 to TRBJ1-4; perhaps TRBD1 as D (5 bases). Between the trimmed V and J ends, which lost 6 bases and 12 bases, there was a span of 20 bases. The germline gives CDR1 DFQATT, CDR2 SNEGSKA (reference sequence). The CDR3 runs 13 residues.

This clonotype was seen at least ten times. V and J are TRBV7-8 and TRBJ1-5, with D unresolved. Germline lookup yields CDR1 SGHVS and CDR2 FQNEAQ. Trimming pared 1 base from V and 0 bases from J, leaving 1 base between. There are 13 residues in the CDR3. Here the CDR3 reads CASSLDSNQPQHF. The DNA of the CDR3 is TGTGCCAGCAGCTTAGATAGCAATCAGCCCCAGCATTTT.

This sequence joins TRBV18 and TRBJ2-3; TRBD1 might be the D (5 bases). CDR1 and CDR2 from the germline V gene are KGHSH and LQKENI. This CDR3 region has 13 residues. V was trimmed by 6 bases and J by 5 bases, leaving 12 bases between them. This CDR3 reads CASSGLLGDTQYF. The CDR3 nucleotides are TGTGCCAGCTCGGGGCTCCTTGGAGATACGCAGTATTTT.

Points on this clonotype: A much larger clone lies a single base off, so this may be a read error. The rearrangement joins TRBV7-8 to TRBJ2-5; no firm D call. This CDR3 is 12 amino acids long. CDR1 is SGHVS, CDR2 FQNEAQ, per germline. Trimming pared 3 bases from V and 6 bases from J, leaving 8 bases between. CDR3 nucleotide sequence: TGTGCCAGCAGCTTCTTCAAGAAGACCCAGTACTTC. This codes for CASSFFKKTQYF.

This clonotype was counted at least ten times. This chain connects TRBV7-8 to TRBJ1-3; D ambiguous. V was pared by 3 bases and J by 2 bases, with 14 bases between. Germline values: CDR1 SGHVS, CDR2 FQNEAQ. The CDR3 is 16 residues long. CDR3 region: CASSFGFQATGNTIYF. Written as DNA, the CDR3 is TGTGCCAGCAGCTTCGGTTTCCAGGCGACTGGAAACACCATATATTTT.

J is TRBJ2-5 and V is TRBV11-2; 10 bases map to TRBD2. CDR3 length equals 23 residues. Losses at the gene ends were 0 bases for V and 3 bases for J; bases not matched to a gene: 25. From germline, CDR1 is SGHAT and CDR2 FQNNGV. This CDR3 reads CASSLDWALQQTSWLAGEETQYF. The CDR3 nucleotides are TGTGCCAGCAGCTTAGATTGGGCACTCCAGCAGACCTCGTGGCTAGCGGGGGAAGAGACCCAGTACTTC.

This clonotype was seen repeatedly, ten times or more. J is TRBJ2-2 and V is TRBV7-2; 10 bases match TRBD2. The germline gives CDR1 SGHTA, CDR2 FQGNSA. Losses at the gene ends were 0 bases for V and 5 bases for J; bases not matched to a gene: 6. This CDR3 contains 17 residues. CDR3 sequence reads: CASSLAPAGGGTGELFF. As DNA, the CDR3 is TGTGCCAGCAGCTTAGCGCCAGCGGGAGGGGGTACCGGGGAGCTGTTTTTT.

This clonotype was detected only a few times. The chain couples TRBV10-3 to TRBJ2-7, with D maybe TRBD2 (6 bases). V lost 6 bases and J lost 3, with 18 bases in between. This CDR3 has 15 amino acids. Germline-derived CDR1 and CDR2 are ENHRY and SYGVKD. The CDR3 DNA is TGTGCCATCAGGGGGACCGGGACTCCCGGCTACGAGCAGTACTTC. This translates into CAIRGTGTPGYEQYF.

The chain is built from TRBV6-1 and TRBJ2-1; 9 nucleotides match TRBD2. Germline V gives CDR1 MNHNS, CDR2 SASEGT. V shed 2 bases and J 8 bases; nucleotides not matched to a gene: 7. The CDR3 totals 15 residues. The CDR3 loop is CASSELAGPNYEQFF. As DNA, the CDR3 is TGTGCCAGCAGTGAACTAGCGGGGCCAAACTATGAGCAGTTCTTC.

There are many counts of this clonotype. CDR3 amino acids: CASSFTDWQETQYF. In DNA, the CDR3 is TGTGCCAGCAGCTTCACAGACTGGCAAGAGACCCAGTACTTC. The chain uses TRBV7-9 and TRBJ2-5; no firm D call. Germline V gene data show CDR1 as SEHNR and CDR2 as FQNEAQ (reference sequence). Trimming pared 3 bases from V and 2 bases from J, leaving 10 bases between. CDR3 length: 14 amino acids.

This clonotype was detected a few times. The J gene is TRBJ2-1, the V gene TRBV7-9; a possible D gene is TRBD2 (6 bases). Germline V gene data show CDR1 as SEHNR and CDR2 as FQNEAQ (reference sequence). This CDR3 is 14 amino acids long. The V gene lost 1 base and the J gene lost 6 bases, with 10 bases spanning the gap. The CDR3 sequence is CASSLVQGGNEQFF. In DNA, the CDR3 is TGTGCCAGCAGCTTAGTCCAGGGAGGCAATGAGCAGTTCTTC.

A word on this clonotype: This may come from a read error, since a much larger clone is one base off. DNA for the CDR3: TGTGTCAGCAGCTTACATCAAGAGACCCAGTACTTC. Its translation: CVSSLHQETQYF. This rearrangement joins TRBV7-2 to TRBJ2-5; the D is unclear. The CDR3 length is 12 residues. Per germline, CDR1 SGHTA and CDR2 FQGNSA.

This clonotype showed up many times. The V gene is TRBV7-2, the J gene TRBJ2-7; 7 nucleotides align to TRBD2. Trimming took 5 bases from V and 2 from J; bases not matched to a gene: 12. CDR1 SGHTA and CDR2 FQGNSA come from the germline V gene. This CDR3 spans 16 amino acids. The CDR3: CASSPDAGRGAYEQYF. CDR3 DNA: TGTGCCAGCAGCCCCGACGCAGGGAGGGGCGCCTACGAGCAGTACTTC.

The J gene is TRBJ1-5, the V gene TRBV25-1; D not certain. V lost 5 bases and J lost 1, with 9 bases in between. From germline, CDR1 is MGHDK and CDR2 SYGVNS. The CDR3 totals 14 residues. The CDR3 region is CASSPPGSNQPQHF. Written as DNA, the CDR3 is TGTGCCAGCAGTCCCCCTGGGAGCAATCAGCCCCAGCATTTT.

This clonotype was picked up a small number of times. The chain couples TRBV7-3 to TRBJ2-1, with TRBD2 identical over 9 bases. Germline CDR1 is SGHTA and CDR2 is FQGTGA. CDR3 length equals 15 residues. V lost 5 bases, J lost 4 bases, and 6 bases stayed unmatched. CDR3 bases: TGTGCCAGCAGCCCGAGGCTAGCGGGGTACAATGAGCAGTTCTTC. Residues: CASSPRLAGYNEQFF.

This clonotype was counted between two and nine times. This chain joins TRBV7-9 and TRBJ2-5; possibly TRBD1 for D (6 bases). V was trimmed by 4 bases and J by 5 bases, leaving 29 bases between them. This CDR3 region has 19 residues. In germline, CDR1 is SEHNR, CDR2 FQNEAQ (reference sequence). The CDR3 loop is CASSSRQDSLGSQRETQYF. The CDR3 nucleotides read TGTGCCAGCAGCTCACGACAGGACTCCCTCGGGTCCCAGCGGGAGACCCAGTACTTC.